This TCR beta chain was sequenced for a study of T-cell reconstitution after alpha-beta-depleted transplantation in children. Unique molecular identifiers featured in how the TCRbeta library was prepared. Via MiXCR, TCRdb re-called the PCR reads, giving one row per CDR3 protein. The sample includes some 550,000 distinct CDR3 sequences, 23% of them seen just once. This clonotype was counted a few times. CDR1 DFQATT and CDR2 SNEGSKA come from the germline V gene (reference sequence). Trimming removed 2 bases from V and 0 bases from J, with 7 bases in between. The CDR3 extends over 13 amino acids. The sample here was PBMCs, mostly from graft donor cells, taken 360 days after TCRalphabeta/CD19-depleted stem cell transplant. This receptor was taken from a boy less than two years old who had a stem cell transplant for acute myeloid leukemia, so the T cells may come from the graft donor. The chain carries TRBV20-1 and TRBJ1-2, with D uncertain. The CDR3 loop is CSARFISNYGYTF. In DNA form, the CDR3 reads TGCAGTGCTAGATTTATATCTAACTATGGCTACACCTTC.